This T cell receptor (beta chain) was sequenced in a study of cytomegalovirus exposure and HLA in healthy donors. About the study: The 130 or so validation repertoires were reported in a later analysis to have been generated on the same platform as the 666 first-cohort repertoires. Whole-study results and caveats: Despite most TCR sequences being rare, some public TCRs occurred in many donors. Cytomegalovirus-associated TCR beta chains were listed, numbering some 170.

Clones were sequenced by immunoSEQ multiplex PCR, and TCRdb holds only the in-frame ones, with some missing. The sample shows 150,000 to 200,000 clones, roughly nine tenths of them seen only once. The donors belonged to the approximately 120-subject validation cohort, separate from the roughly 720-subject first cohort. On this clone: The antigen remains undetermined.

This receptor was taken from a woman aged 18-35 years in good health and CMV-seropositive. Input material: PBMCs.

DNA of the CDR3: TGTGCCAGCAGCTTATACGTAGCGGAGTCGCAGTACTTC. It specifies CASSLYVAESQYF. The chain joins TRBV7-9 to TRBJ2-7; D is possibly TRBD2 (6 bases). Germline-derived CDR1 and CDR2 are SEHNR and FQNEAQ (reference sequence). Deletions cut 2 bases from V and 9 bases from J, with 14 bases between. The CDR3 spans 13 residues.